This T cell receptor beta chain was captured in a study of shared clonotypes between healthy human individuals. The wider study: With ages of 18 to 49, the donors were two women and three men.

CDR3 size: 13 residues. CDR1 is SQVTM and CDR2 is ANQGSEA in the germline V gene. Unmatched junction bases numbered 5, after V lost 6 bases and J lost 3 bases. CD45RO-negative, CCR7-selected cells formed the naive CD8 fraction, which excluded terminally differentiated effector memory CD45RA+ cells. Every immunoSEQ plate was one replicate of a subset's evenly spread DNA. Sequencing used immunoSEQ multiplex PCR; TCRdb keeps in-frame clones, though not all of them. There are about 2.2 million clones in the sample; 80% to 95% occur only once, and approximately 1.6% lies in the top ten. The V call is TRBV29-1, the J call TRBJ2-7; 10 bases fit TRBD1. The TCR was taken from a young man in good health. Some clones in this sample may be carry-over from other donors' samples. The material sequenced was naive CD8+ T cells from PBMCs. CDR3 loop: CSVADRGIYEQYF. In nucleotides, the CDR3 is TGCAGCGTGGCGGACAGGGGGATCTACGAGCAGTACTTC.